The 10 T cell receptor beta chains below come from one sample, sequenced in a study of regulatory T cells in long-lasting Graves disease. Building the TCR beta libraries relied on iRepertoire HTBI primers, and CDR3 regions underwent Arm-PCR. TCRdb re-called the multiplex PCR reads with MiXCR, one entry per CDR3 protein. The data show a few hundred thousand distinct CDR3 sequences, roughly 15% seen once. Time point meaning: newly diagnosed GD, antithyroid drugs for less than 3 months. From PBMCs, RNA was extracted and then used to make the TCR library. Separately, the same data were catalogued under a study of T cells in Graves' hyperthyroidism and ophthalmopathy.

Specimen: peripheral blood mononuclear cells (PBMCs), collected at new diagnosis, from a patient treated with antithyroid drugs. The receptors come from a woman aged 18-30 years with Graves disease.

This clonotype was seen repeatedly, ten times or more. The chain recombines TRBV2 with TRBJ1-6; D perhaps matches TRBD1 (5 bases). The V gene lost 7 bases and the J gene lost 0 bases, with 13 bases spanning the gap. The CDR3 has 16 residues. Per germline, CDR1 SNHLY and CDR2 FYNNEI. The chain's CDR3 is CASKGHRSSYNSPLHF. CDR3 DNA: TGTGCCAGCAAAGGACACAGGAGCTCCTATAATTCACCCCTCCACTTT.

J is TRBJ1-1 and V is TRBV19; unclear D gene. V was cut by 2 bases and J by 3 bases, with 7 bases left in between. Germline V gene data show CDR1 as LNHDA and CDR2 as SQIVND (reference sequence). The CDR3 sequence is 13 residues long. The CDR3 bases are TGTGCCAGTAGTATACGACGGGACACTGAAGCTTTCTTT. This sequence encodes CASSIRRDTEAFF.

A word on this clonotype: This may stem from a read error, because a much larger clone lies one nucleotide away. The genes are TRBV12-3 or TRBV12-4 and TRBJ2-6; D may correspond to TRBD1 or TRBD2 (5 bases each). V was clipped by 2 bases and J by 6 bases, with 11 bases between them. This CDR3 contains 15 residues. The CDR3 nucleotides are TGTGCCAGCAGTTTAAGGGGAGCCGAGGCCAACGTCCTGACTTTC. This codes for CASSLRGAEANVLTF.

This chain uses TRBV28 with TRBJ1-2, with D perhaps matching TRBD1 (5 bases). The V and J ends lost 6 bases and 6 bases respectively, with 11 bases between them. Germline V gene lookup returns CDR1 MDHEN and CDR2 SYDVKM. There are 12 residues in the CDR3. The CDR3 region is CASRGRENGYTF. CDR3 bases: TGTGCCAGCAGGGGCAGGGAAAATGGCTACACCTTC.

The sample holds many counts of this clonotype. The rearrangement joins TRBV2 to TRBJ2-7; a weak D match, TRBD1 (6 bases). The ends were cut back, 6 bases at V and 2 bases at J, with 23 bases in the middle. The CDR3 extends over 17 amino acids. CDR1 and CDR2 (germline): SNHLY, FYNNEI. The CDR3 DNA follows: TGTGCCAGCAGCTACGATGTAAGACAGGTATCTACCTACGAGCAGTACTTC. Translated, it gives CASSYDVRQVSTYEQYF.

With respect to this clonotype: The DNA is omitted, as the CDR3 cannot be located on it reliably, and the CDR3 follows TCRdb's listing. This rearrangement joins TRBV7-2 to TRBJ2-5; TRBD2 is taken as the D call from the table, unchecked against the DNA. Including both end residues, the CDR3 is 17 amino acids long. Germline CDR1 and CDR2: SGHTA and FQGNSA. CDR3 sequence: CASSFAGTSFGSGTQYF.

This clonotype was recorded at least ten times. This sequence joins TRBV2 and TRBJ2-1; 8 positions agree with TRBD2. Per germline, CDR1 SNHLY and CDR2 FYNNEI. The CDR3 length is 15 residues. J gave up 0 bases and V 6 bases, and 4 bases lay outside the gene matches. Here the CDR3 reads CASRGSGSSYNEQFF. The CDR3 bases are TGTGCCAGCAGGGGGAGCGGGAGCTCCTACAATGAGCAGTTCTTC.

The genes are TRBV5-1 and TRBJ1-1; possibly TRBD1 for D (6 bases). This CDR3 has 14 residues. The V and J ends lost 4 bases and 1 base respectively, with 11 bases between them. CDR1 is SGHRS and CDR2 is YFSETQ in the germline V gene. CDR3 sequence: CASSPMDRNTEAFF. CDR3 bases: TGCGCCAGCAGCCCCATGGACAGGAACACTGAAGCTTTCTTT.

Ten or more counts support this clonotype. This chain joins TRBV20-1 and TRBJ1-1, with D possibly matching TRBD1 (5 bases). Per germline, CDR1 DFQATT and CDR2 SNEGSKA (reference sequence). V dropped 5 bases and J dropped 4 bases, with 17 bases sitting between them. The CDR3 has 14 residues. The CDR3 coding sequence is TGCAGTGCTCCCCGCTTAGGGGTAGGCACTGAAGCTTTCTTT. Protein: CSAPRLGVGTEAFF.

This clonotype was seen only once. A single base separates this from a much larger clone, so it may be a read error. Because the CDR3 is missing its conserved closing phenylalanine or tryptophan, this is likely a read error. The chain uses TRBV12-3 or TRBV12-4 and TRBJ2-5, with 7 bases fitting TRBD2. This CDR3 region has 13 residues. V lost 6 bases to trimming and J lost 1 base; unmatched junction nucleotides: 2. CDR3: CASRPGGQETQYL. The CDR3 DNA is TGTGCCAGCAGACCGGGAGGCCAAGAGACCCAGTACCTC.